This T cell receptor beta chain was captured in a study of blood T cell repertoires in COVID-19 (dated by TCRdb to 2020 to 2021). The study in broad terms: Samples from collaborators originated in the United States, Italy and Spain and spanned both the acute and convalescent phases of COVID-19. HLA class I and class II types, where available, came from metadata supplied by the sample provider rather than from assay-based typing. The repertoires were released in a freely available public database intended as a resource for research on the immune response to SARS-CoV-2. A de-identified subject ID, COVID-19 status, age in years and sex were almost always included in the sample metadata. The material from the prospective study consisted of cDNA or gDNA derived from T cells, B-cell-depleted T cells, or PBMCs. The samples were drawn from the first 160 participants of the ongoing ImmuneRACE study and from 950 to 1,500 subjects provided by 6 global collaborators. The dataset comprised deeply sampled blood TCRbeta repertoires from subjects exposed to, actively infected with, or recovered from COVID-19. Results the study describes overall, beyond this receptor: How much clinical and demographic metadata was included differed by source and by participant, and the metadata was provided uncurated.

Participants in the prospective study were enrolled through a virtual design, were aged roughly 18 to 100 years, and lived in approximately 25 United States geographic areas. Cohort assignment in the prospective study relied on participant-reported clinical history from a screening survey and a study questionnaire. Recovered participants in ImmuneRACE Cohort 3 were defined as having two consecutive negative NP/OP PCR tests, clearance from a healthcare professional, or resolution of symptoms. In the prospective study, mobile phlebotomists collected whole blood, serum and a nasopharyngeal or oropharyngeal swab from each participant. Over a roughly 2-month period, participants in the prospective study had the option of providing additional blood draws and questionnaires. Before DNA extraction, blood samples from the prospective study were shipped at room temperature or frozen. Points on this clone: Its antigen remains undetermined. It has no much larger one-base neighbor in the sample; base qualities were not kept.

TCRbeta CDR3 regions were amplified from genomic DNA using the immunoSEQ Assay, a bias-controlled multiplex PCR. The authors processed their data as follows. The number of nucleated cells in each sample was estimated by amplification of reference gene primers within the assay. Sequence reads were collapsed and filtered to measure the absolute abundance of every unique TCRbeta CDR3 rearrangement. Productive Simpson clonality was computed per sample as the square root of Simpson's diversity index over productive rearrangements. TCRdb limited this immuneACCESS table to in-frame rearrangements with V and J called. A share of clones is missing; checked studies link under half to unresolved V genes, and the rest is unexplained. That table is the source of V, J and clone size, and D and trimming were worked out from the DNA. The sample has about 160,000 clones on record, about four fifths of them singletons. The top ten clones comprise 3% to 3.5% of the sample.

Sequenced sample: PBMCs or T cells enriched from blood (not recorded which). This receptor was obtained from a woman aged 55-75 years who had recovered from COVID-19.

The DNA sequence reads TGTGCCAGCAGCCGAGAGGGGGTAACTGAAGCTTTCTTT. The encoded protein is CASSREGVTEAFF. Recombination joined TRBV7-9 with TRBJ1-1, with a weak D call of TRBD1 (6 bases match). The V end loses 5 bases and the J end loses 5 bases, and a stretch of 12 bases separates them. The CDR1 and CDR2 encoded by the germline V gene (reference sequence) are SEHNR and FQNEAQ. Reading from cysteine to phenylalanine, the CDR3 counts 13 amino acids. Only the CDR3 portion is preserved as DNA: 39 bases, with reading frame beginning at the first base.